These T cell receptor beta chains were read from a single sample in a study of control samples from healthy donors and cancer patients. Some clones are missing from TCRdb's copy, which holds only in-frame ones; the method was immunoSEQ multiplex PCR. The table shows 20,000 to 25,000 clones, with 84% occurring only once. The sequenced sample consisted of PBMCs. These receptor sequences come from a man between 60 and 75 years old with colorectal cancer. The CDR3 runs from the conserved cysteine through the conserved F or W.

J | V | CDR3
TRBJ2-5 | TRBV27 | CASSLWEGPRETQYF
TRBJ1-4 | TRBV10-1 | CASSDGATNEKLFF
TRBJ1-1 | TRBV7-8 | CASRPRKGNTEAFF
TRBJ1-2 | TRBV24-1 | CATSDIDSYGYTF
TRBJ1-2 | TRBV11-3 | CASSSDSGHGYTF
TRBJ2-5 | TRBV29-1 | CSVYGAQETQYF
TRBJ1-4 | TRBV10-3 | CATKFTGANEKLFF
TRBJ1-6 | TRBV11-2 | CASSLVRTGVNSPLHF
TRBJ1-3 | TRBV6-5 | CASRPQAHSGNTIYF
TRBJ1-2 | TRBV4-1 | CASSQDGRRGGYGYTF
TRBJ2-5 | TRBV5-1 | CASSPTDPQETQYF
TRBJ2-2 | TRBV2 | CASRDPTNTGELFF
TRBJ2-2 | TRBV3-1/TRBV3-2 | CASTSNFRRELFF
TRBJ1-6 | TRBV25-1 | CASSRGQSNSPLHF
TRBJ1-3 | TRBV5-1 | CASSLGQGPGNTIYF
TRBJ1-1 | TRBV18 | CATSGPNTEAFF
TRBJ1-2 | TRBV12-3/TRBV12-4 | CASSHGARGYTF
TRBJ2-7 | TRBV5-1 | CASTRDRQAEQYF
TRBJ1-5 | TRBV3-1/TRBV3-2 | CASSQGSNQPQHF
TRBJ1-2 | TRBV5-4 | CASSYDGPANYGYTF
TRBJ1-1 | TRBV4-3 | CASSAQGHTEAFF
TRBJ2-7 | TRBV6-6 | CASTSGVTIAYEQYF
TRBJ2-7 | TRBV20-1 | CSALQGHEQYF
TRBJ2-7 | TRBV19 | CASRGQTYEQYF
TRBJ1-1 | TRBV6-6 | CASREKDRGGTEAFF
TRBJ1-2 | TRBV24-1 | CATSDSGSSGYTF
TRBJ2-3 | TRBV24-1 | CATSAPGGGAADTQYF
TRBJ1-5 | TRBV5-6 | CASSSMTGVGNQPQHF
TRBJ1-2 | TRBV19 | CASSARDSLYGYTF
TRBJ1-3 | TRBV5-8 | CASTLVGISGNTIYF
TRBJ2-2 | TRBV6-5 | CASSRQGAGELFF
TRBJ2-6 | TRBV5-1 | CASTLYTAGANVLTF
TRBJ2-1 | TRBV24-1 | CATSSSVGPTNNEQFF
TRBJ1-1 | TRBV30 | CAWNKGLNTEAFF
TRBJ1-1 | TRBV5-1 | CASSSLGSMNTEAFF